This T cell receptor beta chain was recovered during a study of sequential checkpoint blockade in melanoma (dated by TCRdb to the late 2010s). The study in broad terms: Patients were assigned by 1:1 randomization to either first-line nivolumab followed by ipilimumab (arm A) or ipilimumab followed by nivolumab (arm B). Both trial sequences were followed by maintenance nivolumab.

The immunoSEQ Assay was used to immunosequence TCRbeta CDR3 regions from genomic DNA. Prior to high-throughput sequencing, genomic DNA was amplified by bias-controlled multiplex PCR. As for the authors' bioinformatics: To quantify the absolute abundance of each unique TCRbeta CDR3 region, the sequences were collapsed and filtered. Clonality, defined as 1 minus Pielou's evenness, was calculated using only productive rearrangements. A previously published method was used to identify clones whose frequencies were significantly greater in on-treatment samples than in baseline samples. Entries here come from immuneACCESS through TCRdb and include only in-frame sequences with V and J called. Some clones fail to appear in such tables; in the studies checked, an unresolved V gene covers under half of the shortfall, and the cause of the remainder is unknown. The DNA gave D and trimming, while V, J and clone size come from that table. The table for this sample lists about 37,000 clones; almost 85% of them were counted only once. Less than 7% of the sample goes to the ten largest clones.

In the case of this clone: Its antigen has not been determined. No much larger clone exists at a distance of one base, and base qualities are not known.

Read against the paper, the sample's treatment or condition label means: randomized to nivolumab then ipilimumab (arm A) or the reverse (arm B). Prior DNA-damaging chemotherapy had not been received by any trial patient. A FACS Aria II flow cytometer was used to sort live CD3+CD8+ cells that were negative for CD19 and CD56 from thawed PBMCs. Samples were obtained from patients with melanoma enrolled in CheckMate 064, a randomized, open-label phase II trial of sequential checkpoint blockade. Peripheral blood mononuclear cells were obtained through leukapheresis, purified using Ficoll-Paque, and frozen in human serum containing approximately 9.1% DMSO. Purity of sorted blood CD3+CD8+ cells was verified at >98% immediately after sorting, followed by DNA extraction. The CDR3 sequence holds 16 residues, the cysteine and phenylalanine included. The kept DNA is CDR3 alone, 48 bases in frame from the first base. Between the V and J ends, shortened by 1 base and 0 bases respectively, the junction contains 10 bases.

General study outcomes and caveats: The model for predicting response that combines TCR metrics with mutation burden needs to be validated in larger, independent patient cohorts.

This clonotype was obtained from a human donor with melanoma. Recombination joined TRBV5-3 with TRBJ2-2, with an unclear D gene assignment. TRBV5-3 is an open reading frame, and its role is uncertain. The starting material was CD8+ T cells sorted from blood (inferred from file names), obtained from a patient given nivolumab and ipilimumab in sequence. The CDR3 region has the sequence CARSLSSVTNTGELFF. The DNA reads TGTGCCAGAAGCTTGTCCAGCGTGACGAACACCGGGGAGCTGTTTTTT.